The present entry profiles one T cell receptor beta chain with its context. Its antigen is unidentified. This CDR3 is also generated by other DNA sequences in the sample. The sample originates from a study of shared clonotypes between healthy human individuals. Study context: There were three CD4 naive, three CD4 memory, two CD8 naive and one CD8 memory plates per donor. The study, taken as a whole, reports: The four-donor shared clonotypes exceeded non-shared clonotypes in generation probability, with non-shared ones scoring lower.

Looked up from germline, CDR1 is MNHEY and CDR2 is SMNVEV (reference sequence). Trimming pared 6 bases from V and 2 bases from J, leaving 13 bases between. The CDR3 runs 14 residues. All of the donors resided in Nashville, Tennessee, and each was a Caucasian adult. Sequencing was performed with immunoSEQ multiplex PCR; in TCRdb, only in-frame clones are kept and a portion is missing. The sample yields over 2 million clones, around 90% seen once. The J gene is TRBJ2-5, the V gene TRBV27; D is ambiguous. This clonotype was sampled from a man aged 18 to 30 in good health. Some clones in this sample may be carry-over from other donors' samples. Sequenced material: naive CD4+ T cells from PBMCs. The subset denotes: CD45RA+ positively selected. The CDR3 sequence is CASSRGRFQETQYF. As DNA, the CDR3 is TGTGCCAGCAGCCGCGGACGGTTTCAAGAGACCCAGTACTTC.